This TCR beta chain was obtained from a study of blood T cell repertoires in COVID-19 (dated by TCRdb to the early 2020s). Study-level background: Samples covering the acute and convalescent phases of COVID-19 were provided by collaborators in the United States, Italy and Spain. The prospective study material was composed of cDNA or gDNA derived from T cells, B-cell-depleted T cells, or PBMCs. The dataset comprised deeply sampled blood TCRbeta repertoires from subjects exposed to, actively infected with, or recovered from COVID-19. The repertoires were made available in a free public database intended to serve as a resource for research on the immune response to SARS-CoV-2. Samples came from the ongoing ImmuneRACE study (first 160 participants) plus 1,254 subjects from 6 global collaborators. A de-identified subject ID, COVID-19 status, age in years and sex were almost always included in the sample metadata. Where available, HLA class I and class II types were taken from metadata supplied by the sample provider and were not determined by assay-based typing.

Trimmed from V: 1 base; trimmed from J: 6 bases; junction bases lacking a gene match: 12. The germline V gene encodes CDR1 SGHNT and CDR2 YENEEA. Inclusive of the bounding cysteine and phenylalanine, the CDR3 is 16 residues long. The read is trimmed to its CDR3 DNA, 48 bases read in frame from base 1. Each collaborating institution followed its own protocols to collect whole blood in K2EDTA tubes. For TCRbeta analysis, collaborators shipped samples in one of three forms: frozen whole blood, isolated PBMCs, or DNA extracted from either of those sample types. Study-wide findings and limitations: How much clinical and demographic metadata was included differed by source and by participant, and the metadata was provided uncurated.

TCRbeta CDR3 regions were amplified from genomic DNA using the immunoSEQ Assay, a bias-controlled multiplex PCR. In the paper's pipeline: Within the assay, amplification of reference gene primers was used to estimate how many nucleated cells each sample contained. To quantify the absolute abundance of each unique TCRbeta CDR3 rearrangement, sequence reads were collapsed and filtered. For each sample, productive Simpson clonality was calculated by taking the square root of Simpson's diversity index across productive rearrangements. TCRdb took this table from immuneACCESS and kept in-frame rearrangements with V and J called. Such tables lack part of the clones; where checked against another copy, unresolved V genes explain under half of the gap, and the rest is unexplained. Clonal size and the V and J genes are those of that table, whereas D and trimming came from the DNA. The sample table lists some 260,000 clones, approximately 91% of them with a count of one. The top ten clonotypes cover 0.7% to 0.85% of the sample.

To note about this clone: Its antigen target is currently unknown. No much larger clonotype is one base removed from it; base qualities were not supplied.

The V and J genes are TRBV11-3 and TRBJ2-7; 7 central bases correspond to TRBD2. This clonotype was obtained from a woman in her thirties with acute or convalescent COVID-19. The sequencing sample was made of peripheral blood. The CDR3 protein: CASSLVGGRWVREQYF. The DNA sequence is as follows: TGTGCCAGCAGCTTAGTGGGGGGGAGGTGGGTCCGCGAGCAGTACTTC.